This T cell receptor beta chain was obtained from a study of T cell changes during pregnancy in multiple sclerosis. CDR1 and CDR2 (germline): LNHDA, SQIVND (reference sequence). J lost 1 base, V lost 1 base, and 5 bases had no gene match. The CDR3 covers 16 residues. The data were produced by immunoSEQ multiplex PCR, yet TCRdb's version contains in-frame clones alone and is incomplete. Of about 43,000 clones in the sample, roughly 90% are singletons; the top ten hold roughly 4.5%. The V call is TRBV19, the J call TRBJ2-5; 8 nucleotides align to TRBD2. The clonotype comes from a female donor in good health, enrolled as a control in a pregnancy study. The sample in question was peripheral blood, obtained in the second trimester of pregnancy. DNA for the CDR3: TGTGCCAGTAGTATAGTGGCGGGGGGACCCCAAGAGACCCAGTACTTC. It yields the protein CASSIVAGGPQETQYF.